This T cell receptor beta chain was sequenced for a study of PD-L1 blockade in urothelial cancer. Study context: Prior exposure to chemotherapy in patients amounted to 0 to 3 regimens received. After treatment start, blood was analyzed at 3 weeks (second dose) and at 6 weeks.

Profiling relied on immunoSEQ multiplex PCR, and the TCRdb table lists in-frame clones only, not all of them. The sample shows around 63,000 clones, around 81% of them seen only once. Germline CDR1 is MDHEN and CDR2 is SYDVKM. The CDR3 has 17 residues. V trimming: 2 bases; J trimming: 2 bases; junction bases outside the gene matches: 7. Time point in this sample: pretreatment peripheral blood. Patients had locally advanced or metastatic urothelial carcinoma. The chain links TRBV28 to TRBJ2-7; 12 bases map to TRBD2. This clonotype was sampled from a man in his 70s with urothelial cancer. The specimen comprised PBMCs, sampled around atezolizumab (anti-PD-L1) treatment. The CDR3: CASSLGLAGGPAYEQYF. CDR3 DNA sequence: TGTGCCAGCAGTTTAGGCCTAGCGGGAGGGCCCGCCTACGAGCAGTACTTC.